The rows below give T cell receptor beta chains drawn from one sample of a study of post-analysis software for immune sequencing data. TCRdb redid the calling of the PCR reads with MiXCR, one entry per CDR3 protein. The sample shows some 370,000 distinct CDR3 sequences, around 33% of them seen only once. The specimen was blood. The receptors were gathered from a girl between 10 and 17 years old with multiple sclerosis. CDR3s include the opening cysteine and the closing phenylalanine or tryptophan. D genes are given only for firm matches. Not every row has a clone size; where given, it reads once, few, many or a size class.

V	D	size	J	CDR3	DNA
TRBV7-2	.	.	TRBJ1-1	CASSFRKNTEAFF	TGTGCCAGCAGCTTTCGAAAGAACACTGAAGCTTTCTTT
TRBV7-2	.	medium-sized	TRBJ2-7	CASSPRPDRGQYF	TGTGCCAGCAGCCCTCGGCCTGACAGAGGGCAGTACTTC
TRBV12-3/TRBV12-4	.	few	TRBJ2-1	CASSYQLWAAAGNEQFF	TGTGCCAGCAGTTATCAATTATGGGCGGCTGCAGGCAATGAGCAGTTCTTC
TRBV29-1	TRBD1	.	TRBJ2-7	CSVAGTEAYEQYF	TGCAGCGTCGCCGGGACAGAAGCCTACGAGCAGTACTTC
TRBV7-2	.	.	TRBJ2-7	CASSLAASEIYEQYF	TGTGCCAGCAGCTTAGCGGCTAGCGAGATCTACGAGCAGTACTTC
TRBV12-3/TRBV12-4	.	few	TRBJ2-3	CASRPNQGGTDTQYF	TGTGCCAGCAGACCCAATCAGGGGGGGACAGATACGCAGTATTTT
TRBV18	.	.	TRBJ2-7	CASSPSQGYEQYF	TGTGCCAGCTCACCATCCCAAGGGTACGAGCAGTACTTC
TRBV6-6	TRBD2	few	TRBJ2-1	CASSTAGGETNEQFF	TGTGCCAGCAGTACCGCGGGGGGGGAGACCAATGAGCAGTTCTTC
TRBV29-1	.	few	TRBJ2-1	CSVLSGYNEQFF	TGCAGCGTTTTGTCCGGCTACAATGAGCAGTTCTTC
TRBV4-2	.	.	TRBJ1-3	CASSQASGPSGNTIYF	TGTGCCAGCAGCCAAGCGTCAGGGCCCTCTGGAAACACCATATATTTT
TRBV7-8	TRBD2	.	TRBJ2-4	CASSYRPGTSYRNIQYF	TGTGCCAGCAGCTATCGTCCCGGGACTAGTTATCGGAACATTCAGTACTTC
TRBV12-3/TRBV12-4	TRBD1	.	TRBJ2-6	CASSPLDRGTVLTF	TGTGCCAGCAGTCCCTTAGACAGGGGGACCGTCCTGACTTTC
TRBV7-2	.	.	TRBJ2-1	CASTLRGGRSYNEQFF	TGTGCCAGCACCCTAAGGGGGGGCCGCTCCTACAATGAGCAGTTCTTC
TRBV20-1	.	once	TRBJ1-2	CSARGPAGQGGGYTF	TGCAGTGCTAGAGGACCCGCAGGGCAGGGCGGCGGCTACACCTTC
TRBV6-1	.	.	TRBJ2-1	CASSEASSIGNEQFF	TGTGCCAGCAGTGAAGCTAGCTCAATCGGCAATGAGCAGTTCTTC
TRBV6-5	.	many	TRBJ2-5	CASSYRRYQETQYF	TGTGCCAGCAGTTACCGGCGGTACCAAGAGACCCAGTACTTC
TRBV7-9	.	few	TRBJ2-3	CASSLMVLTDTQYF	TGTGCCAGCAGCTTAATGGTCCTAACAGATACGCAGTATTTT
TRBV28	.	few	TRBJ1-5	CASSLDVPSNQPQHF	TGTGCCAGCAGTTTGGACGTTCCTAGCAATCAGCCCCAGCATTTT
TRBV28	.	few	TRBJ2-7	CASSWRGAGEQYF	TGTGCCAGCAGTTGGAGGGGGGCGGGAGAGCAGTACTTC
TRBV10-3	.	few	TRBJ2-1	CAISDWTNYNEQFF	TGTGCCATCAGTGATTGGACGAACTACAATGAGCAGTTCTTC
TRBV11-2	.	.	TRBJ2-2	CASSFYKENTGELFF	TGTGCCAGCAGCTTTTATAAGGAGAACACCGGGGAGCTGTTTTTT
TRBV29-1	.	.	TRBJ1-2	CSVQGTDYGYTF	TGCAGCGTGCAGGGGACGGACTATGGCTACACCTTC
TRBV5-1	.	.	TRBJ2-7	CASSLVDRERREQYF	TGCGCCAGCAGCTTGGTCGACCGGGAGCGCAGGGAGCAGTACTTC
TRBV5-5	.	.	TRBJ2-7	CASSLGGSSNYEQYF	TGTGCCAGCAGCTTGGGAGGTAGCTCAAACTACGAGCAGTACTTC
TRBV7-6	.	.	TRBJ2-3	CASSLVSGDTQYF	TGTGCCAGCAGCTTAGTATCGGGGGATACGCAGTATTTT
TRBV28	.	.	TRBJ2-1	CATFLASSYNEQFF	TGTGCCACCTTTCTGGCTTCGTCCTACAATGAGCAGTTCTTC
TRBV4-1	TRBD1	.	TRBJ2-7	CASSQGVGKTGFHEQYF	TGCGCCAGCAGCCAAGGGGTAGGGAAGACAGGGTTTCACGAGCAGTACTTC
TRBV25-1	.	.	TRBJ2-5	CASNERWETQYF	TGTGCCAGCAATGAGCGGTGGGAGACCCAGTACTTC
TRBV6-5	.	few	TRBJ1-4	CASSLTNLNEKLFF	TGTGCCAGCAGTTTAACAAATCTTAATGAAAAACTGTTTTTT
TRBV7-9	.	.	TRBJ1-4	CASSLNLNEKLFF	TGTGCCAGCAGCTTAAATCTTAATGAAAAACTGTTTTTT
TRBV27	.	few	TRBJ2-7	CASSLAGKLLYEQYF	TGTGCCAGCAGTTTAGCGGGGAAGCTCTTATACGAGCAGTACTTC
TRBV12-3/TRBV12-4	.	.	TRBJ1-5	CASSMGPSGNQPQHF	TGTGCCAGCAGTATGGGACCGTCAGGCAATCAGCCCCAGCATTTT
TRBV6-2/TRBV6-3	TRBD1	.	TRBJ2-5	CASTQSRDREKETQYF	TGTGCCAGCACCCAAAGCCGGGACAGGGAGAAAGAGACCCAGTACTTC
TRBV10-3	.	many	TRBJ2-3	CAISEPTQGSPDTQYF	TGTGCCATCAGTGAGCCCACACAGGGTAGCCCAGATACGCAGTATTTT
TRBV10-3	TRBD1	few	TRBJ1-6	CAISIDRESPLHF	TGTGCCATCAGCATAGACAGGGAATCACCCCTCCACTTT
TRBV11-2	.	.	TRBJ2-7	CASSETGSNEQYF	TGTGCCAGCAGCGAGACAGGCAGTAACGAGCAGTACTTC
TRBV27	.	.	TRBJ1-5	CASSTRYSNQPQHF	TGTGCCAGCAGTACCCGCTATAGCAATCAGCCCCAGCATTTT
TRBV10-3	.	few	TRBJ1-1	CAISESASRAFF	TGTGCCATCAGTGAGTCGGCCAGTCGAGCTTTCTTT
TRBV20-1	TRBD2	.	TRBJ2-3	CSASNPRGGAGDTQYF	TGCAGTGCTAGTAATCCTCGCGGGGGGGCCGGAGATACGCAGTATTTT
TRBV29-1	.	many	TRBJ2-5	CSATGLQETQYF	TGCAGCGCAACCGGACTGCAAGAGACCCAGTACTTC
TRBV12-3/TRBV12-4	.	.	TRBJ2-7	CASSRSSKVEQYF	TGTGCCAGCAGTCGGTCCTCCAAGGTCGAGCAGTACTTC
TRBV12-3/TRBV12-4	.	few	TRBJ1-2	CASSYIDSGYTF	TGTGCCAGCAGCTATATAGACTCCGGCTACACCTTC
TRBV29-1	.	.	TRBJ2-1	CSVEVMGLGPNEQFF	TGCAGCGTTGAAGTAATGGGTTTAGGTCCCAATGAGCAGTTCTTC
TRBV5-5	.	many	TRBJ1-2	CASSLDRPEKGYTF	TGTGCCAGCAGCTTGGATCGGCCGGAAAAGGGCTACACCTTC
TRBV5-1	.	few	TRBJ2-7	CASSLAPASSYEQYF	TGCGCCAGCAGCTTGGCGCCGGCGAGCTCCTACGAGCAGTACTTC
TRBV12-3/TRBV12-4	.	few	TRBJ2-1	CASSFFGLHNEQFF	TGTGCCAGCAGTTTTTTCGGGCTTCACAATGAGCAGTTCTTC
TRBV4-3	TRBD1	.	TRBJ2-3	CASSHKPTGGDNTDTQYF	TGCGCCAGCAGCCATAAACCGACAGGGGGCGATAACACAGATACGCAGTATTTT
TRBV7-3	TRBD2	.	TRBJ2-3	CASSLISGGGTDTQYF	TGTGCCAGCAGCTTAATAAGCGGGGGGGGCACAGATACGCAGTATTTT
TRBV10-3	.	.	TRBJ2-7	CAISERLVGGYEQYF	TGTGCCATCAGTGAGCGACTAGTGGGGGGATACGAGCAGTACTTC
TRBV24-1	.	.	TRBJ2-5	CATSDYMTDGTQYF	TGTGCCACCAGTGATTATATGACAGACGGGACCCAGTACTTC
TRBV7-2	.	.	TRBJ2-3	CASSPGPATDTQYF	TGTGCCAGCAGCCCAGGACCGGCCACAGATACGCAGTATTTT
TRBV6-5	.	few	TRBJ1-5	CASSEREQPQHF	TGTGCCAGCAGTGAGAGAGAGCAGCCCCAGCATTTT
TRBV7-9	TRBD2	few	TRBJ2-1	CASSPLIAGTHNEQFF	TGTGCCAGCAGCCCCCTGATAGCGGGGACTCACAATGAGCAGTTCTTC
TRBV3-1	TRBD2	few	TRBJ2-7	CASSQATSGGIYEQYF	TGTGCCAGCAGCCAAGCGACTAGCGGTGGAATCTACGAGCAGTACTTC